This T cell receptor beta chain derives from a study of blood T cells in healthy people across ages. Findings and limits, study-wide: TCR beta diversity, measured per million T cells, fell in a roughly linear way with age.

Through a sample-barcoded 5' primer and a J-beta primer mix, a second PCR was run for roughly 6 to 11 cycles. TCRdb processed the 5' RACE reads anew with MiXCR; each CDR3 protein has one entry. Seen here are 1.5 million to 2 million distinct CDR3 sequences, 28% observed once, and the top ten hold less than 9.5%. This clonotype was detected many times. Its antigen is not known. CDR3 length: 12 amino acids. Trimming cost V 3 bases and J 2 bases, with 5 bases left between them. Germline CDR1 reads DFQATT; CDR2 reads SNEGSKA (reference sequence). The rearrangement links TRBV20-1 to TRBJ2-1; no clear D gene. The sample comprised blood. This TCR came from a woman aged 25 to 45 in good health. As DNA, the CDR3 is TGCAGTGCTAGTGGAACCTACAATGAGCAGTTCTTC. Encoded protein: CSASGTYNEQFF.